These 13 T cell receptor beta chains were all obtained from the same sample, sequenced in a study of cytomegalovirus exposure and HLA in healthy donors (dated by TCRdb to between 2016 and 2019). Libraries were made using the immunoSEQ multiplex PCR assay. A mixture of 60 forward primers for TCR Vbeta segments and 13 reverse primers for TCR Jbeta segments was used in the multiplex PCR. The table comes from immuneACCESS by way of TCRdb, which keeps in-frame sequences with V and J called. Part of the clones is missing from these tables; in studies checked, under half for an unresolved V gene and the rest for unknown reasons. This sample holds tens of thousands of clones; about 76% were observed only once. Of the sample, around a tenth falls within the top ten clones. The sequencing sample was made of PBMCs. These receptors originate from a man younger than 40 in good health and CMV-seropositive.

This chain links TRBV7-9 with TRBJ1-2, with 10 bases lining up with TRBD1. The germline V gene encodes CDR1 SEHNR and CDR2 FQNEAQ (reference sequence). This CDR3 has 15 residues. The V and J ends lost 1 base and 3 bases, in that order; junction bases with no gene match: 2. In DNA, the CDR3 is TGTGCCAGCAGCTTAGGGACAGGGGGATACTATGGCTACACCTTC. As protein: CASSLGTGGYYGYTF. Full variable domain (remainder filled in from reference TRBV7-9 and TRBJ1-2): DTGVSQNPRHKITKRGQNVTFRCDPISEHNRLYWYRQTLGQGPEFLTYFQNEAQLEKSRLLSDRFSAERPKGSFSTLEIQRTEQGDSAMYLCASSLGTGGYYGYTFGSGTRLTVV.

V gene TRBV7-8 combines with J gene TRBJ2-7, with D hard to call. V shed 8 bases and J shed 4 bases, with 15 bases lying between them. CDR1 is SGHVS, CDR2 FQNEAQ, per germline. The CDR3 has 13 amino acids. The CDR3 protein is CASRPHTPYEQYF. The CDR3 DNA reads TGTGCCAGCCGCCCCCACACACCATACGAGCAGTACTTC. The entire variable domain, with the rest obtained from reference TRBV7-8 and TRBJ2-7, is as follows: GAGVSQSPRYKVAKRGQDVALRCDPISGHVSLFWYQQALGQGPEFLTYFQNEAQLDKSGLPSDRFFAERPEGSVSTLKIQRTQQEDSAVYLCASRPHTPYEQYFGPGTRLTVT.

The chain uses TRBV6-6 and TRBJ1-5, with D perhaps matching TRBD1 (5 bases). The germline V gene encodes CDR1 MNHNY and CDR2 SVGAGI (reference sequence). This CDR3 has 15 residues. The ends were cut back, 6 bases at V and 0 bases at J, with 12 bases in the middle. The CDR3 nucleotides read TGTGCCAGCAGCAGACAGCCAGTTAGCAATCAGCCCCAGCATTTT. As protein: CASSRQPVSNQPQHF.

The chain couples TRBV27 to TRBJ1-4; a possible D gene is TRBD1 (6 bases). CDR3 size: 15 residues. The germline gives CDR1 MNHEY, CDR2 SMNVEV (reference sequence). V lost 2 bases and J lost 5, with 12 bases in between. Written as DNA, the CDR3 is TGTGCCAGCAGTTTAGGAGGACAGAGAAATGAAAAACTGTTTTTT. Translated: CASSLGGQRNEKLFF.

This clone was observed a handful of times. The V and J genes are TRBV7-2 and TRBJ1-5; TRBD1 matches 7 bases. The germline CDR1 and CDR2 sequences are SGHTA and FQGNSA. V trimming: 4 bases; J trimming: 2 bases; junction bases outside the gene matches: 2. This CDR3 region has 14 residues. The CDR3 DNA follows: TGTGCCAGCAGCTACGACAGGGGCAATCAGCCCCAGCATTTT. It yields the protein CASSYDRGNQPQHF. Looking up the rest from reference TRBV7-2 and TRBJ1-5 gives the full variable domain: GAGVSQSPSNKVTEKGKDVELRCDPISGHTALYWYRQSLGQGLEFLIYFQGNSAPDKSGLPSDRFSAERTGGSVSTLTIQRTQQEDSAVYLCASSYDRGNQPQHFGDGTRLSIL.

This chain connects TRBV7-9 to TRBJ1-2, with D possibly matching TRBD1 (5 bases). Deletions cut 5 bases from V and 8 bases from J, with 15 bases between. Germline CDR1 and CDR2: SEHNR and FQNEAQ (reference sequence). The CDR3 contains 13 residues. The CDR3 DNA reads as TGTGCCAGCAGCCCGGCCCTCCAGGGAGGCTACACCTTC. Amino acid sequence: CASSPALQGGYTF.

J is TRBJ1-3 and V is TRBV19; 7 bases agree with TRBD1. Germline values: CDR1 LNHDA, CDR2 SQIVND (reference sequence). This CDR3 has 17 residues. J was trimmed by 3 bases and V by 2 bases; bases with no gene match: 10. The CDR3, as DNA: TGTGCCAGTAGTATACGGACAGGATGGAGGGTTGGAAACACCATATATTTT. Protein: CASSIRTGWRVGNTIYF.

The chain has TRBV28 and TRBJ2-7, with 9 nucleotides matching TRBD1. CDR1 and CDR2 (germline): MDHEN, SYDVKM. The CDR3 is 15 amino acids. The J segment lost 5 bases and the V segment lost 6 bases, leaving 11 bases of the junction unmatched. The CDR3 DNA follows: TGTGCCAGCAGGACTCATCCGGGACAGGGAGACGAGCAGTACTTC. Residues: CASRTHPGQGDEQYF. Together with reference TRBV28 and TRBJ2-7, the CDR3 gives the full variable domain: DVKVTQSSRYLVKRTGEKVFLECVQDMDHENMFWYRQDPGLGLRLIYFSYDVKMKEKGDIPEGYSVSREKKERFSLILESASTNQTSMYLCASRTHPGQGDEQYFGPGTRLTVT.

The chain links TRBV30 to TRBJ1-1; TRBD1 is a possible D gene (5 bases). Trimming took 3 bases from V and 1 from J, leaving 12 bases between them. From germline, CDR1 is GTSNPN and CDR2 SVGIG (reference sequence). This CDR3 comprises 14 residues. The DNA for the CDR3 is TGTGCCTGGAGGCGGGGGTATCGGAACACTGAAGCTTTCTTT. Its translation is CAWRRGYRNTEAFF.

This clone was recorded at least ten times. The chain uses TRBV13 and TRBJ1-1; tentatively, D is TRBD1 (5 bases). V shed 5 bases and J shed 5 bases, with 15 bases lying between them. The CDR3 contains 14 residues. Germline values: CDR1 PRHDT, CDR2 FYEKMQ (reference sequence). In nucleotides, the CDR3 is TGTGCCAGCAGCCGGGGGACCGGTTGGACTGAAGCTTTCTTT. Translation: CASSRGTGWTEAFF.

This clone has just one count. V is TRBV6-5 and J is TRBJ1-3, with D tentatively TRBD1 (6 bases). The CDR3 is made up of 15 amino acids. The V end was cut by 6 bases, the J end by 0 bases, with 12 bases between. Germline V CDR1 and CDR2: MNHEY, SVGAGI. The CDR3 coding sequence is TGTGCCAGCAGCCGACAGGAGAGCTCTGGAAACACCATATATTTT. Its protein product is CASSRQESSGNTIYF.

The chain employs TRBV7-9 and TRBJ2-5, with 7 bases aligning to TRBD2. Germline V gene sequence: CDR1 SEHNR, CDR2 FQNEAQ (reference sequence). This CDR3 is built from 15 residues. V trimming: 2 bases; J trimming: 0 bases; junction bases outside the gene matches: 3. As DNA, the CDR3 is TGTGCCAGCAGCTTAATTCGGGGGGACCAAGAGACCCAGTACTTC. Translating gives CASSLIRGDQETQYF.

The chain combines TRBV28 with TRBJ1-3, with D possibly being TRBD1 (6 bases). From germline, CDR1 is MDHEN and CDR2 SYDVKM. The CDR3 has 16 amino acids. V lost 4 bases, J lost 0 bases, and 13 bases lay in between. CDR3 sequence: CASSSRGSSSGNTIYF. In DNA, the CDR3 is TGTGCCAGCAGTTCCAGGGGTTCTTCCTCTGGAAACACCATATATTTT.